Given below is one T cell receptor beta chain in context. Its target is not known. The record originates from a study of shared clonotypes between healthy human individuals. Study in general: Each donor had three CD4 naive, three CD4 memory, two CD8 naive and one CD8 memory plate. Findings and caveats of the study: What limited the represented genetic and exposure-history diversity was the small number of donors.

CDR1 SGHNT and CDR2 YYREEE come from the germline V gene (reference sequence). Trimming took 4 bases from V and 9 from J; bases not matched to a gene: 6. This CDR3 has 13 residues. The protocol was immunoSEQ multiplex PCR, while the TCRdb copy is restricted to in-frame clones and leaves out a portion. The sample lists a few million clones; about 92% were seen once. Material for sequencing was naive CD4+ T cells sorted from blood. Subset reported: CD45RA+ positively selected. The rearrangement joins TRBV5-4 to TRBJ2-1; TRBD2 matches 8 bases. The source of this sequence is a man younger than 35 in good health. The CDR3 sequence is CASSPGSGGEQFF. The DNA for the CDR3 is TGTGCCAGCAGCCCTGGCAGCGGGGGTGAGCAGTTCTTC.